Following are 27 T cell receptor beta chains from one sample sequenced in a study of shared clonotypes between healthy human individuals. Here immunoSEQ multiplex PCR was the method, and the copy in TCRdb shows in-frame clones only, minus some. The sample has 950,000 to 1,300,000 clones, roughly 70% seen once. The sequenced sample was memory CD4+ T cells sorted from blood. Documented subset: CD45RA-negative fraction. These receptors originate from a man in his late teens or twenties in good health.

The V gene is TRBV27, the J gene TRBJ1-5, with 7 bases matching TRBD1. The V segment lost 0 bases and the J segment 7 bases; nucleotides outside the gene matches: 6. Germline CDR1 reads MNHEY; CDR2 reads SMNVEV (reference sequence). The CDR3 runs to 15 residues. The CDR3 sequence: CASSLSQGGGQPQHF. CDR3 nucleotides: TGTGCCAGCAGTTTATCTCAGGGGGGGGGCCAGCCCCAGCATTTT.

The chain uses TRBV4-3 and TRBJ1-1; no clear D. Trimming removed 0 bases at V and 0 bases at J, with 5 bases between. Germline V gene data show CDR1 as LGHNA and CDR2 as YSLEER. The CDR3 extends over 14 amino acids. The CDR3 region is CASSQEYMNTEAFF. The CDR3 nucleotides read TGCGCCAGCAGCCAAGAATATATGAACACTGAAGCTTTCTTT.

Comment on this clone: The same CDR3 is also encoded by other DNA sequences in this sample. This chain connects TRBV7-2 to TRBJ2-7, with a weak D call TRBD1 (6 bases). Germline V gene sequence: CDR1 SGHTA, CDR2 FQGNSA. The V and J ends lost 2 bases and 6 bases respectively, with 11 bases between them. The CDR3 length is 13 residues. In DNA, the CDR3 is TGTGCCAGCAGCTTAACAGGGACGGGCGAGCAGTACTTC. This translates into CASSLTGTGEQYF.

Remarks on this clone: The same CDR3 can be traced to other DNA sequences in this sample. As DNA, the CDR3 is TGCGCCAGCAGCCTAGGGGGAAGCAATCAGCCCCAGCATTTT. This translates into CASSLGGSNQPQHF. The V call is TRBV5-1, the J call TRBJ1-5; tentative D call: TRBD1 (6 bases). V was clipped by 4 bases and J by 1 base, with 9 bases between them. The CDR3 has 14 amino acids. Germline-derived CDR1 and CDR2 are SGHRS and YFSETQ.

CDR3 protein: CASSPGLNQETQYF. The CDR3 nucleotides are TGTGCCAGCTCACCAGGACTAAACCAAGAGACCCAGTACTTC. V and J are TRBV18 and TRBJ2-5, with D maybe TRBD2 (6 bases). Germline V CDR1 and CDR2: KGHSH, LQKENI. The CDR3 sequence is 14 residues long. Trimming took off 2 bases at V and 0 bases at J, with 7 bases between the two ends.

The DNA of the CDR3 is TGTGCCAGCAGTTTACAGGCAGGGCTTGGGGTGCAGTACTTC. Translation: CASSLQAGLGVQYF. The chain recombines TRBV28 with TRBJ2-7, with D perhaps TRBD1 (5 bases). V was clipped by 2 bases and J by 9 bases, with 17 bases between them. This CDR3 has 14 amino acids. Germline assignment: CDR1 MDHEN and CDR2 SYDVKM.

This clone was picked up a small number of times. The chain combines TRBV4-3 with TRBJ2-2, with TRBD2 identical over 7 bases. Germline V CDR1 and CDR2: LGHNA, YSLEER. The CDR3 runs to 16 residues. J gave up 5 bases and V 0 bases, and 6 bases lay outside the gene matches. CDR3 region: CASSQEASGWTGELFF. DNA for the CDR3: TGCGCCAGCAGCCAAGAGGCTAGCGGATGGACCGGGGAGCTGTTTTTT.

The chain joins TRBV19 to TRBJ2-7; TRBD2 agrees at 8 bases. Germline values: CDR1 LNHDA, CDR2 SQIVND (reference sequence). V was clipped by 4 bases and J by 2 bases; unmatched bases: 4. CDR3 size: 14 residues. The CDR3 spells CASSRSGGPYEQYF. The DNA of the CDR3 is TGTGCCAGTAGTAGGTCGGGAGGGCCCTACGAGCAGTACTTC.

The V and J genes are TRBV27 and TRBJ1-2, with 8 bases lining up with TRBD1. Per the germline V gene, CDR1 is MNHEY and CDR2 is SMNVEV (reference sequence). The length of the CDR3 is 14 residues. V shed 6 bases and J 4 bases; nucleotides not matched to a gene: 7. The CDR3 DNA follows: TGTGCCAGCAGGTCCTTAGGACAGGGCTATGGCTACACCTTC. This encodes CASRSLGQGYGYTF.

The rearrangement uses TRBV30 and TRBJ2-1, with 10 bases matching TRBD2. V dropped 5 bases and J dropped 3; count of bases not matched to a gene: 10. The CDR3 totals 16 residues. Germline lookup yields CDR1 GTSNPN and CDR2 SVGIG (reference sequence). CDR3 nucleotide sequence: TGTGCCTGGGTTCCCCCGACTAGCGGGTTCTACAATGAGCAGTTCTTC. Its translation is CAWVPPTSGFYNEQFF.

Comments on this clone: Compared with germline, one end of the junction differs, possibly owing to a read error. The chain carries TRBV19 and TRBJ1-4; D gene unclear. Germline loops: CDR1 LNHDA, CDR2 SQIVND (reference sequence). The CDR3 length is 13 residues. CDR3 residues: CASSTSSKEKLFF. The CDR3 nucleotides read TGTGCCAGTAGTACTTCCTCTAAGGAAAAACTGTTTTTT.

This clone appeared once. At one end, the junction sequence differs from germline, possibly due to a read error. The chain uses TRBV6-1 and TRBJ1-2, with TRBD1 matching over 8 bases. Germline lookup yields CDR1 MNHNS and CDR2 SASEGT. This CDR3 comprises 13 residues. CDR3 sequence reads: CASSQDREFGSTF. CDR3 nucleotide sequence: TGTGCCAGCAGTCAGGACAGGGAGTTCGGCTCCACCTTC.

The CDR3 loop reads CASSLSSLAKNIQYF. In DNA, the CDR3 is TGTGCCAGCAGTCTAAGTTCCTTGGCCAAAAACATTCAGTACTTC. The chain combines TRBV6-1 with TRBJ2-4, with unresolved D. The CDR3 runs 15 residues. Germline V lookup: CDR1 MNHNS, CDR2 SASEGT. The V end lost 5 bases, the J end lost 1 base, and 12 bases lay between the germline ends.

This chain uses TRBV10-3 with TRBJ1-4, with 11 bases matching TRBD1. CDR1 and CDR2 from the germline V gene are ENHRY and SYGVKD. Trimming took 7 bases from V and 6 from J; bases not matched to a gene: 4. The CDR3 sequence is 14 residues long. CDR3 amino acids: CAIKGQGEYEKLFF. The CDR3 DNA reads as TGTGCCATCAAGGGACAGGGGGAATATGAAAAACTGTTTTTT.

J is TRBJ2-7 and V is TRBV5-1; 14 positions match TRBD2. The trim removed 4 bases at V and 3 bases at J, leaving 3 bases unmatched. The germline V gene has CDR1 SGHRS and CDR2 YFSETQ. This CDR3 has 15 amino acids. CDR3 sequence (DNA): TGCGCCAGCAGCCAAGGGACTAGCGGGGGCTACGAGCAGTACTTC. Amino acids: CASSQGTSGGYEQYF.

This clone was detected only once. One junction end disagrees with the germline gene, perhaps due to a read error. This rearrangement joins TRBV7-7 to TRBJ2-2; no definite D call. The CDR3 is 12 amino acids. Germline V lookup: CDR1 SSHAT, CDR2 FNYEAQ (reference sequence). In DNA form, the CDR3 reads TGTGCTAGCAGCTTACGTGGCGGGGAGCTGTTTTTT. Encoded protein: CASSLRGGELFF.

Worth noting for this clone: A much larger clone lies one base from this, so it may be a read error. The CDR3 nucleotides are TGTGCCAGCAGCTTGGTAGGGAACACTGAAGCTTTCTTT. Translated: CASSLVGNTEAFF. This chain links TRBV4-2 with TRBJ1-1, with D hard to call. The CDR3 totals 13 residues. V was cut by 5 bases and J by 1 base, with 8 bases left in between. Per the germline V gene, CDR1 is LGHNA and CDR2 is YNFKEQ.

The J gene is TRBJ2-7, the V gene TRBV6-5; D is perhaps TRBD1 (6 bases). Germline CDR1 MNHEY, CDR2 SVGAGI. The CDR3 totals 14 residues. The V gene lost 5 bases and the J gene lost 2 bases, with 13 bases spanning the gap. CDR3 sequence (DNA): TGTGCCAGCAGTCCCCAGACAGGCCCCTACGAGCAGTACTTC. It encodes CASSPQTGPYEQYF.

The chain has TRBV19 and TRBJ1-5; 10 bases are shared with TRBD1. CDR1 and CDR2 (germline): LNHDA, SQIVND (reference sequence). After removal of 2 bases from V and 4 bases from J, the junction contained 11 bases not matched to a gene. The length of the CDR3 is 18 residues. The chain's CDR3 is CASSISPPTGGSNQPQHF. DNA of the CDR3: TGTGCCAGTAGTATATCCCCACCGACAGGGGGCTCTAATCAGCCCCAGCATTTT.

This clone has a count of ten or more. The chain joins TRBV5-1 to TRBJ2-5; D perhaps matches TRBD2 (6 bases). The V gene lost 2 bases and the J gene lost 4 bases, with 12 bases spanning the gap. The CDR3 spans 14 residues. Germline V gene lookup returns CDR1 SGHRS and CDR2 YFSETQ. CDR3: CASSLTSPAETQYF. In DNA, the CDR3 is TGCGCCAGCAGCTTAACTAGCCCGGCAGAGACCCAGTACTTC.

In the case of this clone: Germline is not matched at one junction end, which may reflect a read error. The chain is built from TRBV7-7 and TRBJ2-1; TRBD2 matches at 14 bases. CDR3 length equals 17 residues. Germline V gene data show CDR1 as SSHAT and CDR2 as FNYEAQ (reference sequence). The CDR3 DNA is TGTGCTAGCAGCTGTAATGGGACTAGCGGGAGAGGCAATGAGCAGTTCTTC. This sequence encodes CASSCNGTSGRGNEQFF.

V is TRBV5-8 and J is TRBJ2-1; TRBD2 agrees at 10 bases. With V trimmed by 2 bases and J by 7 bases, 6 bases remained unmatched. CDR3 size: 15 residues. Germline CDR1 reads SGHTS; CDR2 reads YDEGEE. CDR3 protein: CASSLLAGFGNEQFF. DNA of the CDR3: TGTGCCAGCAGCTTACTAGCGGGGTTCGGGAATGAGCAGTTCTTC.

V usage is TRBV10-3 and J usage is TRBJ1-1; a weak D match, TRBD1 (6 bases). This CDR3 comprises 16 residues. The V and J ends lost 3 bases and 0 bases respectively, with 14 bases between them. Germline lookup yields CDR1 ENHRY and CDR2 SYGVKD. The CDR3 coding sequence is TGTGCCATCAGTGATTTGACAGGCCCGATGAACACTGAAGCTTTCTTT. Its translation is CAISDLTGPMNTEAFF.

CDR3 bases: TGTGCCAGCAGCTTCGTTGGTAATGAGCAGTTCTTC. Protein product: CASSFVGNEQFF. The V call is TRBV11-2, the J call TRBJ2-1; D is unresolved. The V end was cut by 3 bases, the J end by 7 bases, with 7 bases between. The CDR3 extends over 12 amino acids. Germline V gene data show CDR1 as SGHAT and CDR2 as FQNNGV.

The chain joins TRBV5-4 to TRBJ2-5; D gene uncertain. The CDR3 runs 15 residues. Trimming removed 5 bases at V and 5 bases at J, with 19 bases between. Looked up from germline, CDR1 is SGHNT and CDR2 is YYREEE (reference sequence). CDR3 bases: TGTGCCAGCAGTCCCCCCCCAGGCCGCGAGGAGACCCAGTACTTC. Translating it yields CASSPPPGREETQYF.

The chain recombines TRBV6-1 with TRBJ1-2; 7 bases fit TRBD1. Trimming removed 0 bases from V and 5 bases from J; junction bases left unmatched: 6. Germline V gives CDR1 MNHNS, CDR2 SASEGT. CDR3 length equals 15 residues. For the CDR3, the DNA is TGTGCCAGCAGTGAAGCCACAGGGGCCAGTTATGGCTACACCTTC. Its protein is CASSEATGASYGYTF.

This clone showed up just a few times. V usage is TRBV5-1 and J usage is TRBJ1-2, with TRBD1 matching over 9 bases. The CDR3 runs to 14 residues. V lost 5 bases and J lost 6; bases outside the gene matches: 8. Germline-derived CDR1 and CDR2 are SGHRS and YFSETQ. The CDR3 loop is CASRNTGGVDGYTF. CDR3 in DNA: TGCGCCAGCAGAAATACAGGGGGCGTTGATGGCTACACCTTC. Together with reference TRBV5-1 and TRBJ1-2, the CDR3 gives the full variable domain: KAGVTQTPRYLIKTRGQQVTLSCSPISGHRSVSWYQQTPGQGLQFLFEYFSETQRNKGNFPGRFSGRQFSNSRSEMNVSTLELGDSALYLCASRNTGGVDGYTFGSGTRLTVV.